The 19 T cell receptor beta chains presented below share a single source sample, sequenced in a study of blood T cells in healthy people across ages. A second roughly 6 to 11 cycle PCR used barcoded and J-beta primers. TCRdb fed the 5' RACE reads into MiXCR, producing one record per CDR3 protein. This table has around 1,500,000 distinct CDR3 sequences, 28% appearing once. Material for sequencing was blood. The receptor source for this set is a woman in her twenties or thirties in good health.

A few counts support this clonotype. The chain carries TRBV4-1 and TRBJ2-5; no definite D call. The germline gives CDR1 MGHRA, CDR2 YSYEKL. The V and J ends lost 3 bases and 11 bases respectively, with 13 bases between them. The CDR3 has 12 amino acids. The CDR3 bases are TGCGCCAGCAGCCATCCTCTCAATGAGCAGTACTTC. Protein product: CASSHPLNEQYF.

The V call is TRBV4-2, the J call TRBJ2-1; a weak D match, TRBD2 (5 bases). Germline V CDR1 and CDR2: LGHNA, YNFKEQ. Trimming stripped 0 bases from V and 4 bases from J, with 16 bases between. The CDR3 sequence is 17 residues long. CDR3 sequence (DNA): TGTGCCAGCAGCCAAGATTTGGCGAGCGAGGGATACAATGAGCAGTTCTTC. Translated: CASSQDLASEGYNEQFF.

Ten or more counts support this clonotype. The chain's CDR3 is CATSDRTNGDIQYF. In DNA, the CDR3 is TGTGCCACCAGTGATCGTACAAACGGGGACATTCAGTACTTC. The V gene is TRBV24-1, the J gene TRBJ2-4, with D tentatively TRBD2 (5 bases). The V end lost 3 bases, the J end lost 8 bases, and 13 bases lay between the germline ends. The CDR3 loop spans 14 amino acids. Germline CDR1 and CDR2: KGHDR and SFDVKD.

This clonotype has only a few counts. Here the CDR3 reads CASSIGRAGGYTF. The CDR3 DNA follows: TGTGCCAGTAGTATTGGCAGGGCAGGCGGCTACACCTTC. This chain links TRBV19 with TRBJ1-2; D possibly corresponds to TRBD1 (5 bases). The CDR3 has 13 amino acids. Germline V gene lookup returns CDR1 LNHDA and CDR2 SQIVND (reference sequence). The V and J ends lost 3 bases and 8 bases respectively, with 13 bases between them.

A note on this clonotype: With a much larger clone just one base away, this may be a read error. The rearrangement links TRBV15 to TRBJ1-6, with D possibly matching TRBD1 (5 bases). Germline CDR1 and CDR2: LNHNV and YYDKDF (reference sequence). The CDR3 is 16 residues long. The CDR3, as DNA: TGTGCCACCACCGAACACAGGAGCTCCTATAATTCACCCCGCCACTTT. Translated, it gives CATTEHRSSYNSPRHF.

Points on this clonotype: A much larger clone lies one base from this, so it may be a read error. The genes are TRBV12-3 or TRBV12-4 and TRBJ2-5; D is uncertain. The end of the DNA fits TRBJ2-7 better, so the J call may be wrong. The CDR3 contains 14 residues. In nucleotides, the CDR3 is TGTGCCAGCAGTCCCAACGGCCGCTGCTACGAGCAGTACTTC. Translation: CASSPNGRCYEQYF.

This chain connects TRBV4-2 to TRBJ1-4; D call uncertain. Germline values: CDR1 LGHNA, CDR2 YNFKEQ. The V and J ends lost 4 bases and 5 bases respectively, with 14 bases between them. The CDR3 extends over 15 amino acids. The CDR3: CASSPQAAGNEKLFF. In nucleotides, the CDR3 is TGTGCCAGCAGCCCCCAGGCGGCAGGCAATGAAAAACTGTTTTTT.

This clonotype was counted only a few times. The chain combines TRBV7-2 with TRBJ2-7; 11 bases line up with TRBD2. The CDR3 spans 16 residues. V lost 4 bases and J lost 3; bases outside the gene matches: 8. Germline V gene sequence: CDR1 SGHTA, CDR2 FQGNSA. CDR3 region: CASSSSTSGRNYEQYF. In DNA form, the CDR3 reads TGTGCCAGCAGCTCAAGCACTAGCGGGAGAAACTACGAGCAGTACTTC. The full variable domain, in which reference TRBV7-2 and TRBJ2-7 provide the parts outside the CDR3, is GAGVSQSPSNKVTEKGKDVELRCDPISGHTALYWYRQSLGQGLEFLIYFQGNSAPDKSGLPSDRFSAERTGGSVSTLTIQRTQQEDSAVYLCASSSSTSGRNYEQYFGPGTRLTVT.

The rearrangement joins TRBV24-1 to TRBJ1-2; D possibly corresponds to TRBD1 (5 bases). The CDR3 sequence is 14 residues long. V shed 0 bases and J shed 8 bases, with 12 bases lying between them. Germline-derived CDR1 and CDR2 are KGHDR and SFDVKD. In DNA form, the CDR3 reads TGTGCCACCAGTGATTTGCAGGGAGAGGGCGGCTACACCTTC. Translated: CATSDLQGEGGYTF.

This rearrangement joins TRBV9 to TRBJ1-4, with D possibly TRBD1 on 5 matching bases. The CDR3 loop spans 17 amino acids. V was trimmed by 0 bases and J by 2 bases, leaving 14 bases between them. Germline CDR1 reads SGDLS; CDR2 reads YYNGEE. CDR3 sequence: CASSVGPRAGTNEKLFF. DNA for the CDR3: TGTGCCAGCAGCGTAGGCCCTCGGGCAGGGACTAATGAAAAACTGTTTTTT. Full variable domain (rest looked up from reference TRBV9 and TRBJ1-4): DSGVTQTPKHLITATGQRVTLRCSPRSGDLSVYWYQQSLDQGLQFLIQYYNGEERAKGNILERFSAQQFPDLHSELNLSSLELGDSALYFCASSVGPRAGTNEKLFFGSGTQLSVL.

This clonotype was seen repeatedly, ten times or more. This chain links TRBV18 with TRBJ2-1; 9 bases are shared with TRBD1. Germline loops: CDR1 KGHSH, CDR2 LQKENI. Trimming took 5 bases from V and 5 from J; bases not matched to a gene: 7. The CDR3 covers 15 residues. The CDR3 bases are TGTGCCAGCTCAAGAACAGGGGGCTCTGACAATGAGCAGTTCTTC. It translates to CASSRTGGSDNEQFF.

This clonotype was recorded many times. The J gene is TRBJ1-2, the V gene TRBV12-3 or TRBV12-4; D unclear. Trimming shortened V by 1 base and J by 4 bases, and 13 bases separated the two germline ends. The CDR3 has 15 residues. The CDR3 DNA is TGTGCCAGCAGTTTAGGGAGAGGGAGGCGCTATGGCTACACCTTC. Encoded protein: CASSLGRGRRYGYTF.

This clonotype was recorded many times. The genes are TRBV5-6 and TRBJ2-7, with D uncertain. The CDR3 contains 13 residues. Trimming took off 2 bases at V and 3 bases at J, with 9 bases between the two ends. Germline V gene data show CDR1 as SGHDT and CDR2 as YYEEEE. The CDR3 nucleotides read TGTGCCAGCAGCTTTGGGCTTGACTACGAGCAGTACTTC. Translating gives CASSFGLDYEQYF.

The chain uses TRBV7-2 and TRBJ2-4; TRBD1 might be the D (5 bases). The J call may not be correct, given that the DNA end is closer to TRBJ2-7. The V gene's germline CDR1 is SGHTA and CDR2 FQGNSA. There are 15 residues in the CDR3. In nucleotides, the CDR3 is TGTGCCAGCAGCTTATTCCCAGGGATCCGGTACGAGCAGTACTTC. The encoded protein is CASSLFPGIRYEQYF.

The chain links TRBV5-1 to TRBJ2-2; D gene uncertain. This CDR3 contains 13 residues. Germline loops: CDR1 SGHRS, CDR2 YFSETQ. Trimming cost V 6 bases and J 4 bases, with 10 bases left between them. Written as DNA, the CDR3 is TGCGCCAGCATCATGGGTCCCACCGGGGAGCTGTTTTTT. Amino acids: CASIMGPTGELFF.

This clonotype turned up a few times. The chain combines TRBV9 with TRBJ1-1; weak D call: TRBD1 (5 bases). This CDR3 has 16 amino acids. V was clipped by 2 bases and J by 2 bases, with 16 bases between them. Germline V CDR1 and CDR2: SGDLS, YYNGEE. The CDR3 region has the DNA TGTGCCAGCAGCGTTGCAGTTCAGGGTGGAAACACTGAAGCTTTCTTT. Translating gives CASSVAVQGGNTEAFF. Complete variable domain (other parts from reference TRBV9 and TRBJ1-1): DSGVTQTPKHLITATGQRVTLRCSPRSGDLSVYWYQQSLDQGLQFLIQYYNGEERAKGNILERFSAQQFPDLHSELNLSSLELGDSALYFCASSVAVQGGNTEAFFGQGTRLTVV.

The chain recombines TRBV6-5 with TRBJ1-1; D unclear. Germline CDR1 MNHEY, CDR2 SVGAGI. This CDR3 region has 15 residues. Trimming left V 0 bases short and J 4 bases short, with 12 bases between. CDR3 sequence: CASSYSRWGGTEAFF. The CDR3 DNA reads TGTGCCAGCAGTTACTCTAGGTGGGGAGGCACTGAAGCTTTCTTT.

In the case of this clonotype: A junction end diverges from the germline sequence, so it may reflect a read error. The rearrangement joins TRBV14 to TRBJ2-7; D unclear. The end of the DNA fits TRBJ2-5 better, so the J call may be wrong. Germline CDR1 and CDR2: SGHDN and FVKESK. The CDR3 runs 15 residues. The DNA for the CDR3 is TGTGCCAGCGGCCAAGATCTGGACCCCAGGGAGACCCAGTACTTC. Amino acids: CASGQDLDPRETQYF.

This clonotype occurred a few times. The chain is built from TRBV5-1 and TRBJ2-1; 12 bases are shared with TRBD2. After removal of 6 bases from V and 6 bases from J, the junction contained 4 bases not matched to a gene. CDR3 size: 14 residues. CDR1 and CDR2 from the germline V gene are SGHRS and YFSETQ. CDR3 bases: TGCGCCAGCACTAGCGGGGGGGCATTCAATGAGCAGTTCTTC. Encoded protein: CASTSGGAFNEQFF.